The sequence of this TCR beta chain was determined in a study of CD8+ T cells in alopecia areata. Whole-study results and caveats: The study found higher clonality in lesional than normal scalp, especially in alopecia totalis/universalis. Tissue-resident alphabeta T cells belonging to normal skin likewise get sequenced within scalp specimens.

As to this clone: Its target is unknown.

RNA extraction was followed by reverse transcription into cDNA, which acted as the sequencing template. The repertoire was sequenced with immunoSEQ multiplex PCR; TCRdb's copy has only in-frame clones and lacks some. This repertoire shows 140,000 or so clones, about two thirds found once; its top ten account for 30% to 45%. The length of the CDR3 is 15 residues. The junction had 4 bases not matched to a gene; V was cut back by 3 bases and J by 6 bases. Germline CDR1 and CDR2: SEHNR and FQNEAQ (reference sequence). The sequence came from a human donor in good health. The source material was CD8+ T cells sorted from blood. The V gene is TRBV7-9, the J gene TRBJ2-7; TRBD2 agrees at 14 bases. CDR3 sequence reads: CASSFGTSGSGEQYF. The CDR3 DNA follows: TGTGCCAGCAGCTTCGGGACTAGCGGGAGTGGCGAGCAGTACTTC.